This T cell receptor beta chain was identified during a study of long-term antiretroviral therapy in people with HIV. Donors each had at least one pre-ART PBMC sample and at least two post-ART ones. Study findings and constraints: Information on adherence, resistance and therapy changes was unavailable. Blood sampling spanned 2004 to 2017, possibly under older ART regimens. ART-treated samples gained diversity yet remained below transplant donor controls.

The authors ran the immunoSEQ assay, v3.0, at survey level. The assay was immunoSEQ multiplex PCR, and TCRdb's table has in-frame clones only and misses some. The data contain some 22,000 clones, 79% of them singletons. From germline, CDR1 is SGHRS and CDR2 YFSETQ. This CDR3 is 14 amino acids long. The V and J ends lost 4 bases and 2 bases respectively, with 10 bases between them. Regarding this clone: Its target is not known.

The clonotype was recovered from a woman aged 40 to 50 with HIV. The chain combines TRBV5-1 with TRBJ1-5; D gene ambiguous. Sequences were derived from unsorted PBMCs, sampled 4.1 years after starting antiretroviral therapy. CDR3 in amino acids: CASSPGFGNQPQHF. The CDR3 region has the DNA TGCGCCAGCAGCCCCGGGTTCGGCAATCAGCCCCAGCATTTT.